The source of this TCR beta chain is a study of cytomegalovirus exposure and HLA in healthy donors. Study-wide points: Reportedly, HLA-A and HLA-B alleles of most subjects were accurately predicted from TCR beta. In a later analysis, V- and J-gene trimming of beta chains associated with a DCLRE1C missense variant, replicated independently. Within the data, a cluster of highly shared sequence variants was likely a sequencing artifact.

Germline V gene sequence: CDR1 LNHNV, CDR2 YYDKDF (reference sequence). V dropped 1 base and J dropped 0; count of bases not matched to a gene: 2. The CDR3 is made up of 17 amino acids. On this clone: The antigen is undetermined.

The primer mix had 60 Vbeta and 13 Jbeta primers. Here immunoSEQ multiplex PCR was the method, and the copy in TCRdb shows in-frame clones only, minus some. Of about 150,000 clones in the sample, 75% were seen once. This clonotype originated in a young man in good health and CMV-seropositive. The chain combines TRBV15 with TRBJ2-3; 12 bases line up with TRBD2. The sample consisted of PBMCs. This CDR3 is CATSRGTSGASTDTQYF. The DNA of the CDR3 is TGTGCCACCAGCAGAGGGACTAGCGGGGCCAGCACAGATACGCAGTATTTT.